The TCR beta chain under discussion was sequenced for a study of T cell changes during pregnancy in multiple sclerosis. The V segment lost 1 base and the J segment 4 bases; nucleotides outside the gene matches: 6. The CDR3 has 16 residues. Germline loops: CDR1 SGHVS, CDR2 FQNEAQ. The table lists this clone with a few counts. TCRdb's table, derived via immunoSEQ multiplex PCR, lists solely in-frame clones and lacks some. This sample has 57,000 or so clones, with roughly 87% found just once. The clonotype was recovered from a female donor in good health, enrolled as a control in a pregnancy study. The rearrangement joins TRBV7-8 to TRBJ1-4; 7 bases are shared with TRBD1. The sample consisted of peripheral blood, taken in the third trimester of pregnancy. The CDR3 protein is CASSLGLQGFNEKLFF. CDR3 bases: TGTGCCAGCAGCTTAGGGCTACAGGGGTTTAATGAAAAACTGTTTTTT.